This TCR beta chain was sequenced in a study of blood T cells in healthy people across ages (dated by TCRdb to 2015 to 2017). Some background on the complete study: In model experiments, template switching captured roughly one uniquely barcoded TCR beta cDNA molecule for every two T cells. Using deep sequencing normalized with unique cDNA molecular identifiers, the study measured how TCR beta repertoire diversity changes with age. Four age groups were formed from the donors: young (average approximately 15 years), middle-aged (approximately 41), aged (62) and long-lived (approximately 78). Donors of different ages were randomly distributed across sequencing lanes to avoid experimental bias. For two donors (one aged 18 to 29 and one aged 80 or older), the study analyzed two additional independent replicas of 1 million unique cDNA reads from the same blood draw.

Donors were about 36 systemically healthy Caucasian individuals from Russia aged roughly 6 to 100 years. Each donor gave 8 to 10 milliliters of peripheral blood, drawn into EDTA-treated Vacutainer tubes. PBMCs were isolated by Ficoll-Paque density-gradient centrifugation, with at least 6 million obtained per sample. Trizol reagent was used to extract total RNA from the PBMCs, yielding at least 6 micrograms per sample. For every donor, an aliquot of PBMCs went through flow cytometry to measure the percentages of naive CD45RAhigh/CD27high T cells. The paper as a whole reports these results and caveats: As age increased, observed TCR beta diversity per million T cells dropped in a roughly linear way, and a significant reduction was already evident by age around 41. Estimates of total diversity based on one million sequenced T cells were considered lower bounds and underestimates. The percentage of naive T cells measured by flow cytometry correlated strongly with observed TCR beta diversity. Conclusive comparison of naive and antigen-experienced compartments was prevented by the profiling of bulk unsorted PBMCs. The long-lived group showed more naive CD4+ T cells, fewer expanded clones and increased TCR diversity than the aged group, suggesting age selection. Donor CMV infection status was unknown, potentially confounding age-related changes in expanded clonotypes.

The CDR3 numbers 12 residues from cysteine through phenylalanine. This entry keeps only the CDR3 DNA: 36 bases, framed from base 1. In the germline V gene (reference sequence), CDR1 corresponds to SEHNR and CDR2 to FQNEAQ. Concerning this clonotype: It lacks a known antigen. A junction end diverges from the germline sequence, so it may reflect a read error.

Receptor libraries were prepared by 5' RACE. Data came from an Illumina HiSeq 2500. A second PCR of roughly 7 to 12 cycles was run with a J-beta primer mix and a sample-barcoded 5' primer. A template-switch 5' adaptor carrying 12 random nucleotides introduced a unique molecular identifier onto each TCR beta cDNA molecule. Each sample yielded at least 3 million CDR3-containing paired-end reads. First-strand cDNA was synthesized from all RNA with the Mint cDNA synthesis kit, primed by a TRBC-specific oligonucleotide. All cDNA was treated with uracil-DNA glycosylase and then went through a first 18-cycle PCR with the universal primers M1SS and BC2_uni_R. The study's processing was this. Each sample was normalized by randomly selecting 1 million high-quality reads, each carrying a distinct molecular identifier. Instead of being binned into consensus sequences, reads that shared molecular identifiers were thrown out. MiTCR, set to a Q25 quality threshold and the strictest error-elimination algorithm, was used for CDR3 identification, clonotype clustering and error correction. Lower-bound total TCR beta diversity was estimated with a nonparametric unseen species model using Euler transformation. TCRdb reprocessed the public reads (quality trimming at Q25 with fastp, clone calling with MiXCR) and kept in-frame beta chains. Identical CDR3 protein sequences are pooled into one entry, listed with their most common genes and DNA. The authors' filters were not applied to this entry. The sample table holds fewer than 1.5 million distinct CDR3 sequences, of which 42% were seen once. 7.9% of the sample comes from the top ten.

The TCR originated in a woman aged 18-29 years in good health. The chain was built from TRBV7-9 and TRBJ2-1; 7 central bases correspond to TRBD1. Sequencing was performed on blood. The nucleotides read TGTTCCAGCTTACAGGGGAACAATGAGCAGTTCTTC. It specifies CSSLQGNNEQFF.